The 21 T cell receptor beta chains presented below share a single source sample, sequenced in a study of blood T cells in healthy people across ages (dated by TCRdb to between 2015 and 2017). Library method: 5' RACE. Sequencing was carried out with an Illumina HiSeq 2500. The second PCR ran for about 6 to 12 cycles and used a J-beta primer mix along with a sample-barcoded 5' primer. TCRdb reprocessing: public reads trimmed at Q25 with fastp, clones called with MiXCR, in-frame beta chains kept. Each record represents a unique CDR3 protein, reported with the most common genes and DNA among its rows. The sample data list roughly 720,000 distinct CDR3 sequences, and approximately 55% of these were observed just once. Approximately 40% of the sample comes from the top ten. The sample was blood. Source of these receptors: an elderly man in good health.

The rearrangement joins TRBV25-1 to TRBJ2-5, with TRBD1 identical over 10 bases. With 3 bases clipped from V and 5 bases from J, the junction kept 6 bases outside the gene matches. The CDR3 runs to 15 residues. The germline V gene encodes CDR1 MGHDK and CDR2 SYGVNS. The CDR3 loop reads CASSEGTGVGETQYF. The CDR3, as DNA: TGTGCCAGCAGTGAGGGGACAGGGGTTGGGGAGACCCAGTACTTC.

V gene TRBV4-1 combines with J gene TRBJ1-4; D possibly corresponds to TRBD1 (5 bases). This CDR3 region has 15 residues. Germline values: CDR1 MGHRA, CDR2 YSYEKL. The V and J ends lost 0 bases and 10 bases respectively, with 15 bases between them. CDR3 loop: CASSQDSRNTGKLFF. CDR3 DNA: TGCGCCAGCAGCCAAGACTCAAGGAATACAGGAAAACTGTTTTTT.

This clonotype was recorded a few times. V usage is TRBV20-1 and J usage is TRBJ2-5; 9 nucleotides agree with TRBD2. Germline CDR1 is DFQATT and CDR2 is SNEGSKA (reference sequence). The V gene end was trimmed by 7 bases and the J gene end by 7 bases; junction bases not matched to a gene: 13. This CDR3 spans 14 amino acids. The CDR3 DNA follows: TGCAGTGTTTTAGCGGGAGTGGGGCGGGGGACCCAGTACTTC. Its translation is CSVLAGVGRGTQYF.

CDR3 sequence: CASSQVPAGGLTDTQYF. In DNA, the CDR3 is TGTGCCAGCAGCCAAGTGCCAGCGGGAGGGCTTACAGATACGCAGTATTTT. The chain uses TRBV3-1 and TRBJ2-3; TRBD2 matches 10 bases. The germline gives CDR1 LGHDT, CDR2 YNNKEL (reference sequence). The CDR3 sequence is 17 residues long. Trimming at V came to 1 base and at J to 3 bases, leaving 7 bases not matched to a gene.

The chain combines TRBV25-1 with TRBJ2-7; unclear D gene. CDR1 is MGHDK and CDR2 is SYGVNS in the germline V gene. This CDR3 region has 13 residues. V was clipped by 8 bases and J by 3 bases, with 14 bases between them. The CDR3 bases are TGTGCCAGCCGACCGAGTGGGCGCTACGAGCAGTACTTC. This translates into CASRPSGRYEQYF.

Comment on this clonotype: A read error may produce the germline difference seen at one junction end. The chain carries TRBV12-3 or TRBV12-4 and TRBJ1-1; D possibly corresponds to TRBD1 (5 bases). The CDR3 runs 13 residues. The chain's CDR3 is CAGSPTDNTEAFF. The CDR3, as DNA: TGTGCCGGCAGCCCGACAGATAACACTGAAGCTTTCTTT.

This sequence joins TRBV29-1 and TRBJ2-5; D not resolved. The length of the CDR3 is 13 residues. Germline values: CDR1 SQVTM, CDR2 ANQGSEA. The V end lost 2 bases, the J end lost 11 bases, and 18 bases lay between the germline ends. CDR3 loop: CSVERWLLGEQYF. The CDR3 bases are TGCAGCGTTGAAAGGTGGCTCTTGGGTGAGCAGTACTTC.

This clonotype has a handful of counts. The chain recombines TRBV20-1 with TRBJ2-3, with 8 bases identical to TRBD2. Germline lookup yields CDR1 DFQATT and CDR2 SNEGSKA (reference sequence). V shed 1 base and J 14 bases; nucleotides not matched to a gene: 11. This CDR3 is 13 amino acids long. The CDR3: CSARAGSGGDAYF. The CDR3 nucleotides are TGCAGTGCTAGAGCGGGGAGCGGGGGCGACGCGTATTTT.

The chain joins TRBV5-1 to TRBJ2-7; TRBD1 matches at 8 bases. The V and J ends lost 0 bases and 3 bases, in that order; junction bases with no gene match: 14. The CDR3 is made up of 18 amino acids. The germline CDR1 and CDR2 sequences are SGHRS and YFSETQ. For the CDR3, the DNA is TGCGCCAGCAGCTTGGACGGGCAGGGGGCGATAGATGACTACGAGCAGTACTTC. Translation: CASSLDGQGAIDDYEQYF.

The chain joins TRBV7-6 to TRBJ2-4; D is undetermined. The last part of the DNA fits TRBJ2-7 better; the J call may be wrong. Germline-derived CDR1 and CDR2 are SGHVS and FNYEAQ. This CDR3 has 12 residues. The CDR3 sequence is CASSSENYEQYF. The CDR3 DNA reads TGTGCCAGCAGCTCAGAGAACTACGAGCAGTACTTC.

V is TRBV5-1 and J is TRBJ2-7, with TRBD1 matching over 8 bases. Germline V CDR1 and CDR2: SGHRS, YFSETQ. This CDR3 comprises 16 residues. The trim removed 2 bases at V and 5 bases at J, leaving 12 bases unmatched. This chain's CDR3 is CASSLLKTGENDEQYF. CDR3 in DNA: TGCGCCAGCAGCTTACTGAAGACAGGGGAAAATGACGAGCAGTACTTC.

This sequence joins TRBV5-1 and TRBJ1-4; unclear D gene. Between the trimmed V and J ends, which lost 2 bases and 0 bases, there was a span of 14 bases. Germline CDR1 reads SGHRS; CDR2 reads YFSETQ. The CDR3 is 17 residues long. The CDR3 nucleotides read TGCGCCAGCAGCTTTCTCGGCTCGATCGCAACTAATGAAAAACTGTTTTTT. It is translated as CASSFLGSIATNEKLFF.

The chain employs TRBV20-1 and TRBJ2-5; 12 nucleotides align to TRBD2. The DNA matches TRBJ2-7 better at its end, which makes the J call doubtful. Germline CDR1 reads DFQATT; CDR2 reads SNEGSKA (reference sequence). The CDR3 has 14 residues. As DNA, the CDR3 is TGCAGTGCTTCTAGCGGGAGGGCCGCCCACGAGCAGTACTTC. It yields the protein CSASSGRAAHEQYF.

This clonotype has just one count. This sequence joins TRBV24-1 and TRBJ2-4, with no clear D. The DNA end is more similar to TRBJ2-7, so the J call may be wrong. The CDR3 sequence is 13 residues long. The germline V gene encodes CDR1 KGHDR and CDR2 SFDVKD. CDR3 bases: TGTGCCACCAGTACCGAGAAAAGATACGAGCAGTACTTC. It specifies CATSTEKRYEQYF.

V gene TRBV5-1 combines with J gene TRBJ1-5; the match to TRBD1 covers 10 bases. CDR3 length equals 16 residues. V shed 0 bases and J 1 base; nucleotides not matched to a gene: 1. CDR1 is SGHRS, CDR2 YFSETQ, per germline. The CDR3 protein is CASSLGTGGSNQPQHF. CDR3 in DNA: TGCGCCAGCAGCTTGGGGACAGGGGGAAGCAATCAGCCCCAGCATTTT.

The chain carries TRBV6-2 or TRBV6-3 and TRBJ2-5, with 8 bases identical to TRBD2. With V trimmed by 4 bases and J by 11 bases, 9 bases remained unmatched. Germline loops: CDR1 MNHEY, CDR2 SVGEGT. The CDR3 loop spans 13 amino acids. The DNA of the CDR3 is TGTGCCAGCAGTTTGGTAGCGGGGTATGAGCAGTACTTC. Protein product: CASSLVAGYEQYF.

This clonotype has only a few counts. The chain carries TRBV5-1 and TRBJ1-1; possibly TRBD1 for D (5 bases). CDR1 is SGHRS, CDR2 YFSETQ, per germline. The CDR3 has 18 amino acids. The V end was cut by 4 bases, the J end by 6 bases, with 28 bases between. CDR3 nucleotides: TGCGCCAGCAGCACCGGTGTAGGGGTAGGACGTGCGCTACCTGAAGCTTTCTTT. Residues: CASSTGVGVGRALPEAFF.

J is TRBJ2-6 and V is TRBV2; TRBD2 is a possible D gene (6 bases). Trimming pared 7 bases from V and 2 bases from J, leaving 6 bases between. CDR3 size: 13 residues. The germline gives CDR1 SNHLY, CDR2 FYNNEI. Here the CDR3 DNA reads TGTGCCAGCAAGCGGGCTGGGGCCAACGTCCTGACTTTC. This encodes CASKRAGANVLTF.

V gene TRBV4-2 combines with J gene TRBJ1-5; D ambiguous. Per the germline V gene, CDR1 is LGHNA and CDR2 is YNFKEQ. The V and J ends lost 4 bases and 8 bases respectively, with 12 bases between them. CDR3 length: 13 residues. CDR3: CASSLEREEPQHF. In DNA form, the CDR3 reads TGTGCCAGCAGCCTCGAACGGGAGGAGCCCCAGCATTTT.

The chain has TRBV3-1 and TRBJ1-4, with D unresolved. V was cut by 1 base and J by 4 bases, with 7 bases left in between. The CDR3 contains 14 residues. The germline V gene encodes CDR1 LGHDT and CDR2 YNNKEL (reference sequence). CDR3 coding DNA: TGTGCCAGCAGCCAAGGGGTCCTTAATGAAAAACTGTTTTTT. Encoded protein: CASSQGVLNEKLFF.

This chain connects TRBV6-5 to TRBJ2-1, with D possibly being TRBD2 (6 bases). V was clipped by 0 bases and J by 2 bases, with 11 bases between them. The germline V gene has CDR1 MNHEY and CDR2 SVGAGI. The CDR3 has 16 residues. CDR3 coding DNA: TGTGCCAGCAGTTACTCGGTCGGGGAGGCCTACAATGAGCAGTTCTTC. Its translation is CASSYSVGEAYNEQFF.